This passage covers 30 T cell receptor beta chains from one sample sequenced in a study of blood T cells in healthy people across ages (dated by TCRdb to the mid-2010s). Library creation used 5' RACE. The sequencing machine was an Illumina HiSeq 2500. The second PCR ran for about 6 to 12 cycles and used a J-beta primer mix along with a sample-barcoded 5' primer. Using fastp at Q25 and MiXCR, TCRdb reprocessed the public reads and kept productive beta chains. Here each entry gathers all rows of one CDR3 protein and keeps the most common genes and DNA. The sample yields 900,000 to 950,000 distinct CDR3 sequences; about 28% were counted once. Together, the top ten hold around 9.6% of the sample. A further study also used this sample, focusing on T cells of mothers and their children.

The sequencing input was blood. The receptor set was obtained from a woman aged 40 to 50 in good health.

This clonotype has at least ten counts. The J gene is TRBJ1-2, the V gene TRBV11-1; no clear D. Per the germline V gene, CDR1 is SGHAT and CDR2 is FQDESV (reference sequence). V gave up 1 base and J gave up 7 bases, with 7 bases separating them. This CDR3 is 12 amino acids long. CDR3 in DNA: TGTGCCAGCAGCTTAGGGACTCCTGGCTACACCTTC. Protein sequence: CASSLGTPGYTF.

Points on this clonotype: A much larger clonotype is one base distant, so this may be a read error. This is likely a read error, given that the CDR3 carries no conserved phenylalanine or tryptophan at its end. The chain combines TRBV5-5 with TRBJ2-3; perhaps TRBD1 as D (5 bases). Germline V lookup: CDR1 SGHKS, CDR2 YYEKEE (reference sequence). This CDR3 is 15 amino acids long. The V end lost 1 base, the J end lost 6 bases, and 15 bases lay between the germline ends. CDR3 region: CASSLWGTAGDTQYV. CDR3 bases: TGTGCCAGCAGCTTGTGGGGAACGGCAGGGGATACGCAGTATGTT.

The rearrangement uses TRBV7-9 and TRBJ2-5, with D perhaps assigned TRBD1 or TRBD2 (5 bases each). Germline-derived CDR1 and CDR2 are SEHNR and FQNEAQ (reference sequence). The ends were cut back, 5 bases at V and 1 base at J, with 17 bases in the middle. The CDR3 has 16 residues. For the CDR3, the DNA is TGTGCCAGCAGCGGGGGAGTTGGAAGTCCCCAAGAGACCCAGTACTTC. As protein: CASSGGVGSPQETQYF.

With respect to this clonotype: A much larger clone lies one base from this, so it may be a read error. DNA of the CDR3: TGTGCCATCAGTGGGATCGGCAATCAGCCCCAGCATTTT. It yields the protein CAISGIGNQPQHF. The chain joins TRBV10-3 to TRBJ1-5; D is ambiguous. This CDR3 comprises 13 residues. V was cut by 4 bases and J by 2 bases, with 6 bases left in between. In germline, CDR1 is ENHRY, CDR2 SYGVKD.

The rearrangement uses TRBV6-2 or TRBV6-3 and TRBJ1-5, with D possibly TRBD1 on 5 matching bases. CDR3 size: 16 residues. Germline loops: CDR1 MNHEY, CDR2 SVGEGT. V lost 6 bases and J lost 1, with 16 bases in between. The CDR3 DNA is TGTGCCAGCAGCCGAAACTTGGACATAAGCAATCAGCCCCAGCATTTT. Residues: CASSRNLDISNQPQHF.

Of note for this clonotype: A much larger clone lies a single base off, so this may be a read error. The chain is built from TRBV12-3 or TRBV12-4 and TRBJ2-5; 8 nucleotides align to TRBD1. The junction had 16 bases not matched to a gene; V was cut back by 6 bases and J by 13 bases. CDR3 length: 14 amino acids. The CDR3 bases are TGTGCCAGCAGCCTTAGACAGGGGCGAGGAGAGCGGTACTTC. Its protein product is CASSLRQGRGERYF.

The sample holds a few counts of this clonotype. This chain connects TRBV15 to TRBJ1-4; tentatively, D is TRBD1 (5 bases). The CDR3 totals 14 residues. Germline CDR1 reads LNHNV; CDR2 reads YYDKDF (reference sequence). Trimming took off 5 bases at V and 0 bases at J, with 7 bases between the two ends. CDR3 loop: CATSRQPTNEKLFF. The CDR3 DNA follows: TGTGCCACCAGCCGACAGCCAACTAATGAAAAACTGTTTTTT.

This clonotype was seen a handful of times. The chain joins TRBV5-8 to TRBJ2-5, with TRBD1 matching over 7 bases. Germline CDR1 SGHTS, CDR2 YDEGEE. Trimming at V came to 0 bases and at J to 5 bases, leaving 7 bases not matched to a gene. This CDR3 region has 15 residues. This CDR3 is CASSLEQGQEETQYF. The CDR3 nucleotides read TGTGCCAGCAGCTTGGAACAGGGGCAGGAGGAGACCCAGTACTTC.

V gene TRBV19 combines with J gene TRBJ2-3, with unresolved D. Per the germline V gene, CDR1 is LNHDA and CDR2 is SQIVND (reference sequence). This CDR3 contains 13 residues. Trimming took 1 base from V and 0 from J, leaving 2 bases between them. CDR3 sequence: CASSIASTDTQYF. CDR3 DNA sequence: TGTGCCAGTAGTATAGCGAGCACAGATACGCAGTATTTT.

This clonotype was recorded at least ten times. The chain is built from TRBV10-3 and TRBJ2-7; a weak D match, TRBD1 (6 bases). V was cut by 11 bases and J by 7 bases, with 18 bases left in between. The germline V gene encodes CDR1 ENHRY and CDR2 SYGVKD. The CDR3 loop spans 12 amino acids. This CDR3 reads CAFGPTGREQYF. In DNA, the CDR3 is TGTGCCTTCGGACCGACAGGCCGGGAGCAGTACTTC.

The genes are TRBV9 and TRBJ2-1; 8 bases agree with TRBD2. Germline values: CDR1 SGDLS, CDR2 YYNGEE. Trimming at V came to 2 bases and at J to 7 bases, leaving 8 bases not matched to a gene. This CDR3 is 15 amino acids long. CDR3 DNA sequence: TGTGCCAGCAGCGTCGGGGGGGGATTTAGTAATGAGCAGTTCTTC. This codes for CASSVGGGFSNEQFF.

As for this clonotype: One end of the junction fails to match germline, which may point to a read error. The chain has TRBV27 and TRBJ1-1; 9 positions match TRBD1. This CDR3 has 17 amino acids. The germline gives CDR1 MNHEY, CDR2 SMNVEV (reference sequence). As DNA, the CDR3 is TGTGCCTGCAGTTTATCGCGGGACAGGGTTGGTAACACTGAAGCTTTCTTT. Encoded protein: CACSLSRDRVGNTEAFF.

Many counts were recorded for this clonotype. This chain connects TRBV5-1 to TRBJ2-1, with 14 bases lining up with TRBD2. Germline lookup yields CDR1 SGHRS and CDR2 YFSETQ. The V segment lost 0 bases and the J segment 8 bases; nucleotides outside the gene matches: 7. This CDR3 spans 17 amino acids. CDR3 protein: CASSLGTSGGRKDEQFF. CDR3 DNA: TGCGCCAGCAGCTTGGGGACTAGCGGGGGGCGAAAGGATGAGCAGTTCTTC.

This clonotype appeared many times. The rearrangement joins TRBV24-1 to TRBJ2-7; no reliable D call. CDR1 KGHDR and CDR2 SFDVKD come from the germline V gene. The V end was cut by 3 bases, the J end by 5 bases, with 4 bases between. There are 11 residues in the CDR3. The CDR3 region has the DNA TGTGCCACCAGTGATGGGCACGAGCAGTACTTC. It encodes CATSDGHEQYF.

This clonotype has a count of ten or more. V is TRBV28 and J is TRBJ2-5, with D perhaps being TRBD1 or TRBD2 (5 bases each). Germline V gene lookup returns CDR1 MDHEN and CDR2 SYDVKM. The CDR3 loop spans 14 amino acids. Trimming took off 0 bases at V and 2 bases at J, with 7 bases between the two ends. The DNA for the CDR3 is TGTGCCAGCAGTTTATGGGGGGTTCAAGAGACCCAGTACTTC. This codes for CASSLWGVQETQYF.

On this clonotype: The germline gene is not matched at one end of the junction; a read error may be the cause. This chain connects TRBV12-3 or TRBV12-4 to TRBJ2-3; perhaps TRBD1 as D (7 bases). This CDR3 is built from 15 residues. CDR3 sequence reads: CASTPAGGLTDMQYF. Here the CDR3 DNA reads TGTGCCAGCACCCCGGCAGGGGGGTTAACAGATATGCAGTATTTT.

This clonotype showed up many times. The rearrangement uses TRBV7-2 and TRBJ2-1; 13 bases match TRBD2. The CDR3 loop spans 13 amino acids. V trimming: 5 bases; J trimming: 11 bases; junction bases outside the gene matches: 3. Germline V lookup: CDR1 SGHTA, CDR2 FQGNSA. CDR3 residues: CASSQGLAGKQFF. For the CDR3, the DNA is TGTGCCAGCAGCCAGGGACTAGCGGGGAAGCAGTTCTTC.

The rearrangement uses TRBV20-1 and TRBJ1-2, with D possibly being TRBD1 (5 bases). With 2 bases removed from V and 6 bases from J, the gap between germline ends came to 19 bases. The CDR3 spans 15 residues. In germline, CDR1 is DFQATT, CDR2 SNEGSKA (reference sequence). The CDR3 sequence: CSARSLGLGLDGYTF. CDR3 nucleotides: TGCAGTGCTAGATCCCTGGGACTTGGGCTCGATGGCTACACCTTC.

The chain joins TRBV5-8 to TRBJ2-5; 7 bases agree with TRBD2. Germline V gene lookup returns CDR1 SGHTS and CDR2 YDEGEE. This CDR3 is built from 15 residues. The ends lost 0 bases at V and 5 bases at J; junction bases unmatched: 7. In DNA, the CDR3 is TGTGCCAGCAGCTTGGCGGGACTATGGAGCGAGACCCAGTACTTC. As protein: CASSLAGLWSETQYF.

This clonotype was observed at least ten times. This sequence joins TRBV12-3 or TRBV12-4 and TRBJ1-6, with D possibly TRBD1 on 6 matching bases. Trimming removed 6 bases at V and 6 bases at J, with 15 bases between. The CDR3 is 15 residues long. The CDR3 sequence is CASSDQGLGNSPLHF. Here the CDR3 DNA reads TGTGCCAGCAGCGATCAGGGGTTAGGTAATTCACCCCTCCACTTT.

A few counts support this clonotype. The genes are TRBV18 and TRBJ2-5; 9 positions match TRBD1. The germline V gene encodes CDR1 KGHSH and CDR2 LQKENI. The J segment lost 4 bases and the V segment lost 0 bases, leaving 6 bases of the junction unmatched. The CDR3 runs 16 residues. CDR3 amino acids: CASSPPVGQGRETQYF. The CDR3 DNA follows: TGTGCCAGCTCACCACCGGTCGGACAGGGGAGAGAGACCCAGTACTTC.

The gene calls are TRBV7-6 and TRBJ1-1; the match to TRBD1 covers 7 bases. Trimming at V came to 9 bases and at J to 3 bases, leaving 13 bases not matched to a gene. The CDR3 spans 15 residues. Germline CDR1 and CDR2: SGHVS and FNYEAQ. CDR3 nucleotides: TGTGCCAGTACCCAGACAGGGTGGGTCGACACTGAAGCTTTCTTT. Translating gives CASTQTGWVDTEAFF.

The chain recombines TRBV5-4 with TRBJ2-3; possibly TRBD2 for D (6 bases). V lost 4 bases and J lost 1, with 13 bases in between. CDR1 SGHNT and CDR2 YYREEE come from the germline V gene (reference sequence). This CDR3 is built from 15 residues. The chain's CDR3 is CASSRGGFRTDTQYF. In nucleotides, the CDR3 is TGTGCCAGCAGCCGGGGAGGTTTCCGCACAGATACGCAGTATTTT.

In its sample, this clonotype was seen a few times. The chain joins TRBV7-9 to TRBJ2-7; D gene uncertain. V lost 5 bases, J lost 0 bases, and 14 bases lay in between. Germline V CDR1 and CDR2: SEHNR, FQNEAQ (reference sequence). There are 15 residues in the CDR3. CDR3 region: CASSPPAVSSYEQYF. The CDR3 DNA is TGTGCCAGCAGCCCCCCAGCAGTCTCCTCCTACGAGCAGTACTTC.

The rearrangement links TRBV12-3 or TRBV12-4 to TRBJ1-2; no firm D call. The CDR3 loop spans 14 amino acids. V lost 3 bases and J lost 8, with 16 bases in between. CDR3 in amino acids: CASSFRYEVGGYTF. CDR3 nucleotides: TGTGCCAGCAGTTTCCGCTACGAAGTTGGGGGCTACACCTTC.

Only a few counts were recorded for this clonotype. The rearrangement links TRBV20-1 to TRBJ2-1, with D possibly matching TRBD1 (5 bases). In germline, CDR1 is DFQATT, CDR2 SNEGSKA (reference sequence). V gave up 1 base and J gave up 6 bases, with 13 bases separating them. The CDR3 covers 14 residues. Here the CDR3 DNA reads TGCAGTGCTAGAGTCACCAGGGCTATCAATGAGCAGTTCTTC. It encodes CSARVTRAINEQFF.

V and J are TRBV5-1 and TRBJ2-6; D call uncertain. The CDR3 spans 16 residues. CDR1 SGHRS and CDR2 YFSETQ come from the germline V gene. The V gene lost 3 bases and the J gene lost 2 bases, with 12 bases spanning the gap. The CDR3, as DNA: TGCGCCAGCAGCTCCACCCTGGTAGCTGGGGCCAACGTCCTGACTTTC. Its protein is CASSSTLVAGANVLTF.

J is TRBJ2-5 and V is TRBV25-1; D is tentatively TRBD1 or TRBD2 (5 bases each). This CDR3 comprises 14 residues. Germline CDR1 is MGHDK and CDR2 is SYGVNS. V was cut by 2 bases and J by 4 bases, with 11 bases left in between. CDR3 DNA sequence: TGTGCCAGCAGTGAACCGGGACGCGCAGAGACCCAGTACTTC. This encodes CASSEPGRAETQYF.

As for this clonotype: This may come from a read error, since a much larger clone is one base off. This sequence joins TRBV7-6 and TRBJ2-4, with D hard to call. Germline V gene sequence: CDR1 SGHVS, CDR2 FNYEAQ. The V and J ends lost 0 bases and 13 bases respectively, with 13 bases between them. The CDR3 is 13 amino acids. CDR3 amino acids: CASSLARSNEQYF. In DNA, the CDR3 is TGTGCCAGCAGCTTAGCACGCTCCAATGAGCAGTACTTC. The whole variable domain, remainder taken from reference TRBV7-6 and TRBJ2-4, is GAGVSQSPRYKVTKRGQDVALRCDPISGHVSLYWYRQALGQGPEFLTYFNYEAQQDKSGLPNDRFSAERPEGSISTLTIQRTEQRDSAMYRCASSLARSNEQYFGAGTRLSVL.

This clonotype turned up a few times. CDR3 nucleotides: TGCGCCAGCAGCTTGGAAACAGGGTGGGACTACGAGCAGTACTTC. Amino acid sequence: CASSLETGWDYEQYF. The chain is built from TRBV5-1 and TRBJ2-7; possibly TRBD1 for D (6 bases). Germline CDR1 and CDR2: SGHRS and YFSETQ. The V gene lost 0 bases and the J gene lost 3 bases, with 13 bases spanning the gap. CDR3 size: 15 residues.